The 11 T cell receptor beta chains in this list originate from one sample, sequenced in a study of Ad26.COV2.S vaccination and SARS-CoV-2 variants. The protocol was immunoSEQ multiplex PCR, while the TCRdb copy is restricted to in-frame clones and leaves out a portion. The sample lists some 340,000 clones, approximately 86% seen once, with 1.5% to 2% in the top ten. The treatment: around 19 received Ad26.COV2.S at low or high dose, single or two shots; several received placebo; per-sample allocation not given. Sampling happened 63 days after the first vaccine or placebo injection. The sample was peripheral blood, taken in a trial of Ad26.COV2.S vaccine versus placebo. The source of these receptors is a person between 18 and 65 years old who received the Ad26.COV2.S COVID-19 vaccine or a placebo.

CDR3 nucleotides: TGCAGTGCTAGAGGGGGAAACACCATATATTTT. Amino acids: CSARGGNTIYF. The chain carries TRBV20-1 and TRBJ1-3; D remains ambiguous. The CDR3 is 11 residues long. The V end lost 1 base, the J end lost 4 bases, and 2 bases lay between the germline ends. The germline CDR1 and CDR2 sequences are DFQATT and SNEGSKA (reference sequence).

This chain connects TRBV28 to TRBJ1-2, with D possibly being TRBD1 (6 bases). V shed 3 bases and J shed 3 bases, with 26 bases lying between them. CDR3 length: 19 residues. Germline loops: CDR1 MDHEN, CDR2 SYDVKM. The CDR3 DNA is TGTGCCAGCAGTTTGGGGACAACTAGAGGAGTCTCTATTGACTATGGCTACACCTTC. Amino acids: CASSLGTTRGVSIDYGYTF.

The chain links TRBV30 to TRBJ1-4; D is undetermined. The CDR3 sequence is 14 residues long. V was trimmed by 3 bases and J by 0 bases, leaving 8 bases between them. In germline, CDR1 is GTSNPN, CDR2 SVGIG (reference sequence). CDR3 nucleotide sequence: TGTGCCTGGAGGATCGGAGCAACTAATGAAAAACTGTTTTTT. Residues: CAWRIGATNEKLFF. Based on the CDR3 plus reference TRBV30 and TRBJ1-4, the full variable domain is SQTIHQWPATLVQPVGSPLSLECTVEGTSNPNLYWYRQAAGRGLQLLFYSVGIGQISSEVPQNLSASRPQDRQFILSSKKLLLSDSGFYLCAWRIGATNEKLFFGSGTQLSVL.

The chain combines TRBV7-2 with TRBJ1-3; no firm D call. V was cut by 5 bases and J by 3 bases, with 14 bases left in between. The CDR3 sequence is 15 residues long. CDR1 is SGHTA, CDR2 FQGNSA, per germline. The CDR3 DNA is TGTGCCAGCAGCAACACCGGACCGATTGGAAACACCATATATTTT. It translates to CASSNTGPIGNTIYF.

This clone was seen many times. The V call is TRBV29-1, the J call TRBJ1-1; D may be TRBD1 (5 bases). This CDR3 is 14 amino acids long. Deletions cut 7 bases from V and 1 base from J, with 16 bases between. The V gene's germline CDR1 is SQVTM and CDR2 ANQGSEA. In nucleotides, the CDR3 is TGCAGCGCTGGTATGGTCCAGGGGAACACTGAAGCTTTCTTT. This sequence encodes CSAGMVQGNTEAFF.

The V call is TRBV3-1 (or the pseudogene TRBV3-2), the J call TRBJ1-3; possibly TRBD1 for D (5 bases). V lost 3 bases, J lost 5 bases, and 8 bases lay in between. CDR1 is LGHDT, CDR2 YNNKEL, per germline (reference sequence). This CDR3 is built from 13 residues. CDR3 sequence reads: CASSQGGRNTIYF. The CDR3 DNA sequence: TGTGCCAGCAGCCAGGGGGGACGAAACACCATATATTTT.

The V gene is TRBV6-2 or TRBV6-3, the J gene TRBJ1-5, with D perhaps matching TRBD1 (6 bases). The length of the CDR3 is 15 residues. Germline lookup yields CDR1 MNHEY and CDR2 SVGEGT. V lost 5 bases to trimming and J lost 2 bases, with 13 bases between them. The CDR3 loop is CASSRGGRGNQPQHF. The DNA of the CDR3 is TGTGCCAGCAGTAGGGGGGGCCGGGGCAATCAGCCCCAGCATTTT.

The J gene is TRBJ2-7, the V gene TRBV6-2 or TRBV6-3, with TRBD1 matching over 9 bases. CDR1 and CDR2 from the germline V gene are MNHEY and SVGEGT. CDR3 length: 16 residues. The J segment lost 5 bases and the V segment lost 2 bases, leaving 10 bases of the junction unmatched. The CDR3 coding sequence is TGTGCCAGCAGTTACCACCAGGGGACAGGGCGGGACGAGCAGTACTTC. Its translation: CASSYHQGTGRDEQYF.

This sequence joins TRBV2 and TRBJ2-1, with TRBD1 matching 8 bases. Germline V gives CDR1 SNHLY, CDR2 FYNNEI. The CDR3 contains 12 residues. V dropped 4 bases and J dropped 13; count of bases not matched to a gene: 6. CDR3 loop: CASSAGGQAQFF. The CDR3 DNA reads TGTGCCAGCAGTGCCGGGGGACAGGCCCAGTTCTTC.

This chain joins TRBV6-6 and TRBJ2-2; maybe TRBD1 (6 bases). Between the trimmed V and J ends, which lost 2 bases and 0 bases, there was a span of 7 bases. Germline-derived CDR1 and CDR2 are MNHNY and SVGAGI (reference sequence). This CDR3 spans 15 amino acids. Here the CDR3 reads CASSYGGSNTGELFF. The CDR3 coding sequence is TGTGCCAGCAGTTACGGGGGCTCGAACACCGGGGAGCTGTTTTTT.

This chain joins TRBV7-2 and TRBJ2-2; TRBD2 agrees at 7 bases. The CDR3 is made up of 14 amino acids. The V and J ends lost 4 bases and 5 bases, in that order; junction bases with no gene match: 4. Germline CDR1 and CDR2: SGHTA and FQGNSA. CDR3 sequence (DNA): TGTGCCAGCAGCTACTCGGGGGGTACCGGGGAGCTGTTTTTT. Its translation: CASSYSGGTGELFF.